These 23 T cell receptor beta chains originate from one sample sequenced in a study of prognosis after radiotherapy for stage I lung cancer. With two-round multiplex PCR, TCR beta CDR3 sequences were amplified from genomic DNA. The first PCR round targeted every TRBV and TRBJ gene with specific primers. Each CDR3 protein is one row after TCRdb ran MiXCR on the multiplex PCR reads. The repertoire holds fewer than 40,000 distinct CDR3 sequences, with 30% to 35% as singletons. Material: PBMCs, obtained before or after stereotactic body radiation therapy (not recorded which). The origin of the receptors is a donor over 45 with non-small cell lung cancer.

This clonotype appeared many times. The rearrangement joins TRBV30 to TRBJ2-2; either TRBD1 or TRBD2 may fit D (6 bases each). V was shortened by 3 bases and J by 7 bases, with 18 bases between the two germline ends. From germline, CDR1 is GTSNPN and CDR2 SVGIG (reference sequence). The CDR3 is made up of 15 amino acids. For the CDR3, the DNA is TGTGCCTGGAGCCGGACGGGGGCCATGGGCGGGGAGCTGTTTTTT. Translating gives CAWSRTGAMGGELFF.

The V call is TRBV28, the J call TRBJ2-1; the match to TRBD2 covers 8 bases. V shed 6 bases and J 3 bases; nucleotides not matched to a gene: 16. Germline V lookup: CDR1 MDHEN, CDR2 SYDVKM. The CDR3 extends over 18 amino acids. CDR3 sequence reads: CASSLDGWPGGSYNEQFF. The CDR3 DNA follows: TGTGCCAGCAGCCTAGATGGGTGGCCGGGAGGGAGCTACAATGAGCAGTTCTTC.

About this clonotype itself: A far larger clone is off by one base, so a read error is likely. The chain carries TRBV5-4 and TRBJ1-2; D is ambiguous. The germline V gene encodes CDR1 SGHNT and CDR2 YYREEE (reference sequence). Deletions cut 0 bases from V and 8 bases from J, with 5 bases between. This CDR3 has 11 amino acids. For the CDR3, the DNA is TGTGCCAGCAGCTTGGTGTACGGCTACACCTTC. Its protein product is CASSLVYGYTF.

This clonotype was detected many times. This chain links TRBV11-2 with TRBJ2-7; 9 nucleotides agree with TRBD2. Germline trimming cut 1 base from V and 6 bases from J; bases unmatched to any gene: 7. The CDR3 is 15 residues long. Looked up from germline, CDR1 is SGHAT and CDR2 is FQNNGV. The CDR3 bases are TGTGCCAGCAGCTTAGGTGCGGGGGGGCCACCCGAGCAGTACTTC. The encoded protein is CASSLGAGGPPEQYF.

Comment on this clonotype: A read error is possible here, since a much larger clone lies one base away. This chain links TRBV6-8 with TRBJ2-3; the D gene is possibly TRBD2 (6 bases). This CDR3 is built from 12 residues. In germline, CDR1 is MNHGY, CDR2 SAAAGT. CDR3 sequence: CASSGPGDTQYF. CDR3 coding DNA: TGCGCCAGCAGCGGGCCGGGGGATACGCAGTATTTT.

This clonotype was picked up many times. This chain joins TRBV5-1 and TRBJ1-1; no definite D call. The CDR3 sequence is 14 residues long. The germline V gene encodes CDR1 SGHRS and CDR2 YFSETQ. The germline V and J ends were trimmed by 3 bases and 3 bases, with 12 bases remaining between them. CDR3 in DNA: TGCGCCAGCAGCTCCTCAGGTGGGTACACTGAAGCTTTCTTT. Protein product: CASSSSGGYTEAFF.

This clonotype came up many times. This chain connects TRBV18 to TRBJ2-7; D is uncertain. The CDR3 totals 13 residues. The V and J ends lost 3 bases and 5 bases respectively, with 11 bases between them. Germline CDR1 reads KGHSH; CDR2 reads LQKENI. In nucleotides, the CDR3 is TGTGCCAGCTCACCGAGCGAAGGCGACGAGCAGTACTTC. Amino acid sequence: CASSPSEGDEQYF.

Sample share makes this clonotype medium-sized. The J gene is TRBJ2-2, the V gene TRBV20-1; D not resolved. There are 15 residues in the CDR3. Germline lookup yields CDR1 DFQATT and CDR2 SNEGSKA (reference sequence). The V gene lost 0 bases and the J gene lost 3 bases, with 11 bases spanning the gap. CDR3 in amino acids: CSARDRQWDTGELFF. The CDR3 DNA sequence: TGCAGTGCTAGAGATCGCCAGTGGGACACCGGGGAGCTGTTTTTT.

Many counts were recorded for this clonotype. The chain links TRBV5-1 to TRBJ2-7; a possible D gene is TRBD1 (6 bases). Germline V gene sequence: CDR1 SGHRS, CDR2 YFSETQ. V was shortened by 2 bases and J by 6 bases, with 12 bases between the two germline ends. This CDR3 has 13 residues. CDR3 DNA: TGCGCCAGCAGCTTCTCACAGGGTCGCGAGCAGTACTTC. This translates into CASSFSQGREQYF.

This clonotype was detected ten times or more. The chain links TRBV6-1 to TRBJ1-5, with a possible D match to TRBD1 (6 bases). The CDR3 loop spans 17 amino acids. Trimming removed 2 bases at V and 1 base at J, with 15 bases between. Germline CDR1 MNHNS, CDR2 SASEGT. CDR3 bases: TGTGCCAGCAGTGAAAGCCGGGGGGCAGGGAGCAATCAGCCCCAGCATTTT. As protein: CASSESRGAGSNQPQHF.

This clonotype was observed a few times. A clone one base away is much larger, so this may be a read error. The chain couples TRBV6-1 to TRBJ2-6; 8 nucleotides align to TRBD2. Trimming at V came to 6 bases and at J to 0 bases, leaving 10 bases not matched to a gene. The germline V gene encodes CDR1 MNHNS and CDR2 SASEGT. CDR3 length: 18 amino acids. The CDR3, as DNA: TGTGCCAGCAGCCGTAGGCCGGGGGGGTCCTCTGGGGCCAACGTCCTGACTTTC. This codes for CASSRRPGGSSGANVLTF.

This clonotype was detected only a few times. J is TRBJ2-1 and V is TRBV12-3 or TRBV12-4; no firm D call. The CDR3 is 10 amino acids. V lost 3 bases, J lost 9 bases, and 3 bases lay in between. CDR3: CASSLGEQFF. The CDR3 bases are TGTGCCAGCAGTTTGGGTGAGCAGTTCTTC.

This clonotype was detected many times. This sequence joins TRBV5-1 and TRBJ2-2, with 7 bases that match TRBD1. This CDR3 has 14 residues. Germline-derived CDR1 and CDR2 are SGHRS and YFSETQ. The V segment lost 4 bases and the J segment 6 bases; nucleotides outside the gene matches: 6. CDR3 nucleotide sequence: TGCGCCAGCAGCCGTGGACAGGTCCCCGGGGAGCTGTTTTTT. Its protein is CASSRGQVPGELFF.

Many counts were recorded for this clonotype. The genes are TRBV15 and TRBJ1-5; 7 nucleotides match TRBD1. The V gene end was trimmed by 1 base and the J gene end by 6 bases; junction bases not matched to a gene: 6. The CDR3 has 15 residues. Germline loops: CDR1 LNHNV, CDR2 YYDKDF (reference sequence). CDR3 region: CATSRGGGRAQPQHF. The CDR3 nucleotides read TGTGCCACCAGCAGAGGAGGGGGCAGGGCTCAGCCCCAGCATTTT.

This clonotype appeared many times. The chain uses TRBV19 and TRBJ2-3; 7 positions agree with TRBD1. Germline trimming cut 1 base from V and 4 bases from J; bases unmatched to any gene: 2. Germline values: CDR1 LNHDA, CDR2 SQIVND (reference sequence). The CDR3 sequence is 14 residues long. The CDR3: CASSIVGGADTQYF. In DNA, the CDR3 is TGTGCCAGTAGTATAGTAGGGGGCGCAGATACGCAGTATTTT.

This clonotype was seen ten or more times. The V and J genes are TRBV5-4 and TRBJ2-1, with a tentative D call TRBD2 (6 bases). The CDR3 is 15 amino acids. The germline gives CDR1 SGHNT, CDR2 YYREEE (reference sequence). The V end lost 6 bases, the J end lost 3 bases, and 16 bases lay between the germline ends. The CDR3 loop is CASTAGWRDYNEQFF. CDR3 DNA: TGTGCCAGCACCGCGGGGTGGCGTGACTACAATGAGCAGTTCTTC.

This clonotype was counted many times. J is TRBJ1-2 and V is TRBV9; TRBD1 matches at 8 bases. Unmatched junction bases numbered 7, after V lost 4 bases and J lost 5 bases. CDR1 is SGDLS and CDR2 is YYNGEE in the germline V gene. This CDR3 comprises 14 residues. The CDR3 nucleotides read TGTGCCAGCAGCCCCCGAGACAGGGGATATGGCTACACCTTC. Encoded protein: CASSPRDRGYGYTF.

This clonotype is labeled as medium-sized. The V and J genes are TRBV2 and TRBJ2-2; maybe TRBD1 (6 bases). Trimming shortened V by 5 bases and J by 9 bases, and 10 bases separated the two germline ends. The CDR3 length is 12 residues. Germline V gene data show CDR1 as SNHLY and CDR2 as FYNNEI. The DNA of the CDR3 is TGTGCCAGCAGTCCCCAGGGGAGGGAGCTGTTTTTT. Its translation is CASSPQGRELFF.

This clonotype was picked up many times. The V and J genes are TRBV4-1 and TRBJ1-1, with 10 bases fitting TRBD1. Germline lookup yields CDR1 MGHRA and CDR2 YSYEKL. CDR3 length equals 16 residues. V dropped 3 bases and J dropped 6; count of bases not matched to a gene: 10. The CDR3 reads CASSQTETGGASEAFF. CDR3 sequence (DNA): TGCGCCAGCAGCCAGACGGAGACAGGGGGCGCGTCTGAAGCTTTCTTT.

V usage is TRBV28 and J usage is TRBJ2-7, with 8 nucleotides matching TRBD2. Trimming took 8 bases from V and 3 from J; bases not matched to a gene: 9. The CDR3 extends over 14 amino acids. CDR1 is MDHEN, CDR2 SYDVKM, per germline. In DNA form, the CDR3 reads TGTGCCAGCGGTTCGGCGGGGGGAGTCTACGAGCAGTACTTC. As protein: CASGSAGGVYEQYF. Drawing the rest from reference TRBV28 and TRBJ2-7, the complete variable domain is DVKVTQSSRYLVKRTGEKVFLECVQDMDHENMFWYRQDPGLGLRLIYFSYDVKMKEKGDIPEGYSVSREKKERFSLILESASTNQTSMYLCASGSAGGVYEQYFGPGTRLTVT.

The DNA of the CDR3 is TGCGCCAGCAGCCAGTACAGGGGCGGGACCGGGGAGCTGTTTTTT. Translation: CASSQYRGGTGELFF. This chain joins TRBV5-1 and TRBJ2-2, with 7 bases fitting TRBD1. V was pared by 4 bases and J by 5 bases, with 8 bases of the junction left unmatched. This CDR3 has 15 amino acids. Germline loops: CDR1 SGHRS, CDR2 YFSETQ. Based on the CDR3 plus reference TRBV5-1 and TRBJ2-2, the full variable domain is KAGVTQTPRYLIKTRGQQVTLSCSPISGHRSVSWYQQTPGQGLQFLFEYFSETQRNKGNFPGRFSGRQFSNSRSEMNVSTLELGDSALYLCASSQYRGGTGELFFGEGSRLTVL.

This clonotype was detected many times. The chain employs TRBV30 and TRBJ1-2, with D uncertain. CDR1 GTSNPN and CDR2 SVGIG come from the germline V gene (reference sequence). V was pared by 0 bases and J by 6 bases, with 8 bases between. There are 12 residues in the CDR3. This chain's CDR3 is CAWSVLDHGYTF. Written as DNA, the CDR3 is TGTGCCTGGAGTGTACTGGACCATGGCTACACCTTC.

Relative to its sample, this clonotype is medium-sized. The genes are TRBV28 and TRBJ2-7, with TRBD1 matching 8 bases. The ends lost 6 bases at V and 12 bases at J; junction bases unmatched: 10. The CDR3 consists of 12 residues. The germline gives CDR1 MDHEN, CDR2 SYDVKM. As DNA, the CDR3 is TGTGCCAGCAGGAACCAAAGGGACAGGCCGTACTTC. Translation: CASRNQRDRPYF.